This T cell receptor beta chain was recorded in a study of naive and memory T cell subsets. Whole-study findings and limits: In naive cells, over 90% of TCR sequences were seen only once.

The beta constant-region primer was an equimolar mix of two oligonucleotides covering TRBC1 and TRBC2. Four rounds of PCR amplified the ligated cDNA using nested alpha and beta constant-region primers plus SP2. TCRdb analysed the UMI-ligation and nested PCR reads with MiXCR anew, one entry per CDR3 protein. The table includes tens of thousands of distinct CDR3 sequences, approximately 17% detected once. Germline CDR1 reads DFQATT; CDR2 reads SNEGSKA (reference sequence). V was shortened by 6 bases and J by 4 bases, with 15 bases between the two germline ends. There are 13 residues in the CDR3. With regard to this clonotype: What it binds is not known.

The chain uses TRBV20-1 and TRBJ1-1, with D possibly matching TRBD1 (6 bases). Sequencing input: effector memory CD4+ T cells from blood. Subset specified: effector memory, CD45RA- CD27-. The receptor was derived from a human donor in good health. The CDR3 DNA is TGCAGTGCCCAGCCAGGACAGTCCACTGAAGCTTTCTTT. Its protein product is CSAQPGQSTEAFF.